The 32 T cell receptor beta chains reported below all come from one sample, sequenced in a study of T cells in women clearing cervical HPV infection. Here immunoSEQ multiplex PCR was the method, and the copy in TCRdb shows in-frame clones only, minus some. The data show about 16,000 clones, and the top ten clones hold about 6.8%. Sequenced sample: blood buffy coat. The source of these receptors is a woman aged 18 to 75 with a cervical HPV16 infection that either progressed to CIN3+ or cleared (not recorded which).

In the case of this clone: The CDR3 end lies 3 residues beyond the end of the read and is filled in from the germline J gene. This sequence joins TRBV7-2 and TRBJ1-2, with D unclear. CDR1 and CDR2 (germline): SGHTA, FQGNSA. The V gene lost 5 bases and the J gene lost 1 base, with 5 bases spanning the gap. There are 12 residues in the CDR3. CDR3: CASSQNNYGYTF. CDR3 DNA, as far as it was read: TGTGCCAGCAGCCAGAATAACTATGGC.

Turning to this clone: Read data end 3 residues before the CDR3 end; the end is taken from the germline J gene. The chain has TRBV5-6 and TRBJ2-2; D might be TRBD1 (6 bases). CDR1 is SGHDT, CDR2 YYEEEE, per germline. CDR3 length equals 12 residues. Deletions cut 4 bases from V and 8 bases from J, with 9 bases between. The CDR3 region is CASSNRVGELFF. The CDR3 bases that were read are TGTGCCAGCAGCAACAGGGTGGGGGAG.

Turning to this clone: The sequenced fragment ends 3 residues before the CDR3 boundary, so the rest is inferred from the germline J gene. This chain connects TRBV5-1 to TRBJ1-4; 7 bases map to TRBD1. Per germline, CDR1 SGHRS and CDR2 YFSETQ. Trimming cost V 5 bases and J 6 bases; bases outside gene matches: 7. CDR3 length: 14 residues. The sequenced CDR3 bases are TGCGCCAGCAGGTACAGACAGGGCCATGAAAAA. Its translation: CASRYRQGHEK. The full-length CDR3 reads as CASRYRQGHEKLFF. Supplemented by reference TRBV5-1 and TRBJ1-4, the full variable domain reads KAGVTQTPRYLIKTRGQQVTLSCSPISGHRSVSWYQQTPGQGLQFLFEYFSETQRNKGNFPGRFSGRQFSNSRSEMNVSTLELGDSALYLCASRYRQGHEKLFFGSGTQLSVL.

A note on this clone: The CDR3 end falls 3 residues outside the read, so it is completed with the germline J gene. The chain couples TRBV7-8 to TRBJ2-3; TRBD2 is a possible D gene (6 bases). Trimming pared 4 bases from V and 3 bases from J, leaving 14 bases between. Germline CDR1 is SGHVS and CDR2 is FQNEAQ. The CDR3 totals 15 residues. CDR3: CASSYQTSRTDTQYF. The CDR3 bases that were read are TGTGCCAGCAGCTACCAAACTAGCAGGACAGATACG.

The chain's CDR3 is CSARVRQVEQFF. The CDR3 bases that were read are TGCAGTGCTAGAGTAAGGCAGGTTGAG. V gene TRBV20-1 combines with J gene TRBJ2-1; no clear D. The read comes to an end 3 residues before the CDR3 does, leaving the germline J gene to fill in the end. The CDR3 spans 12 residues. CDR1 DFQATT and CDR2 SNEGSKA come from the germline V gene (reference sequence). Between the trimmed V and J ends, which lost 1 base and 9 bases, there was a span of 10 bases.

Turning to this clone: The read stops 3 residues short of the end of the CDR3; the missing end is completed from the germline J gene. This chain joins TRBV7-9 and TRBJ1-1, with 7 bases lining up with TRBD1. Germline values: CDR1 SEHNR, CDR2 FQNEAQ (reference sequence). The CDR3 runs 15 residues. Losses at the gene ends were 5 bases for V and 1 base for J; bases not matched to a gene: 7. CDR3 residues: CASSNDREGNTEAFF. CDR3 bases read: TGTGCCAGCAGCAATGACAGGGAGGGGAACACTGAA.

To note about this clone: Read sequence stops 3 residues before the CDR3 end, and the germline J gene provides the missing end. This chain joins TRBV20-1 and TRBJ2-7; weak D call: TRBD1 (6 bases). Germline CDR1 DFQATT, CDR2 SNEGSKA (reference sequence). This CDR3 is built from 14 residues. The V gene lost 6 bases and the J gene lost 4 bases, with 19 bases spanning the gap. The CDR3 DNA, read in part, is TGCAGTGCGGGGCTCGAGGGGGTATCATACGAG. Translation gives CSAGLEGVSYE. The entire CDR3 is CSAGLEGVSYEQYF.

Points on this clone: The DNA ends 3 residues before the CDR3 does, and the rest of the CDR3 is filled in from the germline J gene. The chain has TRBV20-1 and TRBJ1-2; no reliable D call. The length of the CDR3 is 14 residues. Per germline, CDR1 DFQATT and CDR2 SNEGSKA (reference sequence). The V end lost 1 base, the J end lost 3 bases, and 12 bases lay between the germline ends. The DNA read from the CDR3 is TGCAGTGCTAGAGGACGAGAGGGCCACTATGGC. Translating it yields CSARGREGHYG. In full, the CDR3 is CSARGREGHYGYTF.

Notes on this clone: The read terminates 3 residues ahead of where the CDR3 ends, so the germline J gene completes it. This chain uses TRBV2 with TRBJ2-1; 10 nucleotides match TRBD2. Germline V CDR1 and CDR2: SNHLY, FYNNEI. The CDR3 runs to 15 residues. V dropped 6 bases and J dropped 8; count of bases not matched to a gene: 10. The CDR3 sequence is CASRNTGTSVDEQFF. CDR3 DNA, as far as it was read: TGTGCCAGCAGAAATACCGGGACTAGCGTCGATGAG.

The DNA read from the CDR3 is TGTGCCAGCACACTAATTGGCACAGATACG. This gives the protein CASTLIGTDT. The whole CDR3 sequence reads CASTLIGTDTQYF. This chain joins TRBV5-4 and TRBJ2-3; D remains ambiguous. The read finishes 3 residues shy of the CDR3 end, and the germline J gene is used to complete it. The CDR3 consists of 13 residues. CDR1 SGHNT and CDR2 YYREEE come from the germline V gene (reference sequence). V was pared by 6 bases and J by 1 base, with 9 bases between.

Note on this clone: The sequenced fragment ends 3 residues before the CDR3 boundary, so the rest is inferred from the germline J gene. The chain couples TRBV20-1 to TRBJ2-7, with TRBD1 matching over 8 bases. Germline values: CDR1 DFQATT, CDR2 SNEGSKA (reference sequence). V dropped 3 bases and J dropped 5; count of bases not matched to a gene: 6. The CDR3 totals 13 residues. The CDR3 is CSASDRGIHEQYF. Partial CDR3 DNA: TGCAGTGCTAGCGACAGGGGAATCCACGAG.

In the case of this clone: The read falls 3 residues short of the CDR3 end, and the missing part is taken from the germline J gene. The genes are TRBV15 and TRBJ2-1; D call uncertain. From germline, CDR1 is LNHNV and CDR2 YYDKDF (reference sequence). The CDR3 is 13 residues long. Trimming pared 2 bases from V and 3 bases from J, leaving 5 bases between. CDR3 loop: CATSRPVYNEQFF. CDR3 DNA (partial): TGTGCCACCAGCAGACCGGTCTACAATGAG.

For this clone: The observed sequence ends 3 residues before the CDR3 terminus, with the missing tail filled in from the germline J gene. This rearrangement joins TRBV5-1 to TRBJ2-7; D is unclear. V was trimmed by 2 bases and J by 0 bases, leaving 9 bases between them. Germline V CDR1 and CDR2: SGHRS, YFSETQ. The CDR3 is made up of 14 amino acids. The CDR3 bases that were read are TGCGCCAGCAGCTTTGAGCCGGGCTCCTACGAG. Residues: CASSFEPGSYE. The CDR3 reads in full as CASSFEPGSYEQYF. Full variable domain (remainder filled in from reference TRBV5-1 and TRBJ2-7): KAGVTQTPRYLIKTRGQQVTLSCSPISGHRSVSWYQQTPGQGLQFLFEYFSETQRNKGNFPGRFSGRQFSNSRSEMNVSTLELGDSALYLCASSFEPGSYEQYFGPGTRLTVT.

As regards this clone: With the read ending 3 residues before the CDR3 end, the germline J gene is used to fill in that end. This chain links TRBV7-9 with TRBJ1-2; tentative D call: TRBD1 (5 bases). The V and J ends lost 2 bases and 4 bases respectively, with 8 bases between them. Germline V gives CDR1 SEHNR, CDR2 FQNEAQ (reference sequence). This CDR3 is built from 13 residues. CDR3 amino acids: CASSLSGLYGYTF. The part of the CDR3 DNA that was read is TGTGCCAGCAGCTTATCAGGGCTCTATGGC.

To note about this clone: With the read ending 3 residues before the CDR3 end, the germline J gene is used to fill in that end. The chain employs TRBV5-1 and TRBJ1-4, with TRBD1 as a possible D gene (5 bases). The CDR3 sequence is 16 residues long. The germline V and J ends were trimmed by 2 bases and 5 bases, with 16 bases remaining between them. Per germline, CDR1 SGHRS and CDR2 YFSETQ. CDR3 DNA (partial): TGCGCCAGCAGCTTCCGGGGGGTCGAGGGAAATGAAAAA. Translation gives CASSFRGVEGNEK. The complete CDR3 sequence is CASSFRGVEGNEKLFF.

In the case of this clone: The read terminates 3 residues before the CDR3 end, so the remaining end is supplied by the germline J gene. The chain recombines TRBV11-2 with TRBJ2-1; D possibly corresponds to TRBD2 (6 bases). The CDR3 is made up of 15 amino acids. V was clipped by 0 bases and J by 2 bases, with 8 bases between them. Germline values: CDR1 SGHAT, CDR2 FQNNGV. CDR3 sequence: CASSLDPGAYNEQFF. The CDR3 DNA, read in part, is TGTGCCAGCAGCTTAGATCCGGGGGCCTACAATGAG. Filled out from reference TRBV11-2 and TRBJ2-1, the complete variable domain reads EAGVAQSPRYKIIEKRQSVAFWCNPISGHATLYWYQQILGQGPKLLIQFQNNGVVDDSQLPKDRFSAERLKGVDSTLKIQPAKLEDSAVYLCASSLDPGAYNEQFFGPGTRLTVL.

In regard to this clone: The read terminates 3 residues before the CDR3 end, so the remaining end is supplied by the germline J gene. The chain employs TRBV6-1 and TRBJ1-1; weak D call: TRBD1 (6 bases). This CDR3 contains 14 residues. The germline CDR1 and CDR2 sequences are MNHNS and SASEGT. Trimming removed 2 bases at V and 4 bases at J, with 11 bases between. CDR3 bases read: TGTGCCAGCAGTGAAAAACGACAGGTCACTGAA. Its translation is CASSEKRQVTE. The whole CDR3 region reads CASSEKRQVTEAFF.

Note on this clone: The read ends 3 residues early relative to the CDR3; the germline J gene fills the gap. This chain connects TRBV7-3 to TRBJ1-2, with 7 bases identical to TRBD1. The trim removed 5 bases at V and 5 bases at J, leaving 5 bases unmatched. Germline lookup yields CDR1 SGHTA and CDR2 FQGTGA. The CDR3 extends over 13 amino acids. The sequenced CDR3 bases are TGTGCCAGCAGCCCAGGGGGGATATATGGC. Translated: CASSPGGIYG. The CDR3 as a whole reads CASSPGGIYGYTF. The full variable domain, completed using reference TRBV7-3 and TRBJ1-2, is GAGVSQTPSNKVTEKGKYVELRCDPISGHTALYWYRQSLGQGPEFLIYFQGTGAADDSGLPNDRFFAVRPEGSVSTLKIQRTERGDSAVYLCASSPGGIYGYTFGSGTRLTVV.

The CDR3 loop reads CASSLMGARGRETQYF. The DNA read from the CDR3 is TGTGCCAGCAGTTTAATGGGGGCTAGGGGGCGCGAGACC. The V call is TRBV28, the J call TRBJ2-5; 7 nucleotides align to TRBD1. The CDR3 goes on 3 residues after the read ends, and that part is filled in from the germline J gene. The CDR3 runs to 16 residues. Germline CDR1 is MDHEN and CDR2 is SYDVKM. The junction had 11 bases not matched to a gene; V was cut back by 2 bases and J by 5 bases.

On this clone: The read is 3 residues too short to cover the CDR3 end, so that end is filled in from the germline J gene. The chain joins TRBV2 to TRBJ1-3, with D perhaps matching TRBD1 (5 bases). The CDR3 is 16 amino acids. CDR1 and CDR2 (germline): SNHLY, FYNNEI. The germline V and J ends were trimmed by 7 bases and 2 bases, with 18 bases remaining between them. Partial CDR3 DNA: TGTGCCAGCACCCTGGAAGGGACTGCAACTGGAAACACC. Translated: CASTLEGTATGNT. The full-length CDR3 reads as CASTLEGTATGNTIYF.

With regard to this clone: The CDR3 extends 3 residues past the end of the read, so its final part is completed from the germline J gene. The chain has TRBV2 and TRBJ2-1; 14 bases line up with TRBD2. Germline CDR1 SNHLY, CDR2 FYNNEI. The CDR3 spans 13 residues. Trimming took 10 bases from V and 5 from J; bases not matched to a gene: 1. CDR3 amino acids: CAKGLAGDNEQFF. CDR3 bases read: TGTGCCAAGGGACTAGCGGGGGACAATGAG.

As for this clone: The CDR3 is cut off 3 residues early in the read; its end comes from the germline J gene. The chain uses TRBV20-1 and TRBJ2-5, with TRBD2 matching over 7 bases. Losses at the gene ends were 6 bases for V and 5 bases for J; bases not matched to a gene: 9. Germline V gives CDR1 DFQATT, CDR2 SNEGSKA (reference sequence). CDR3 length: 13 residues. The CDR3 bases that were read are TGCAGTGCCCCGCCAGACGGGGGGGAGACC. Its protein product is CSAPPDGGET. The entire CDR3 sequence reads CSAPPDGGETQYF.

About this clone itself: An end of the junction does not agree with germline; a read error may underlie this. The read comes to an end 3 residues before the CDR3 does, leaving the germline J gene to fill in the end. The chain couples TRBV4-2 to TRBJ2-7; 7 bases are shared with TRBD1. The germline CDR1 and CDR2 sequences are LGHNA and YNFKEQ. This CDR3 spans 15 amino acids. The sequenced part of the CDR3 DNA is TGCGCCAGCAGCCAAGAAAGGGGGCCCGCTTACGAG. The encoded protein is CASSQERGPAYE. The complete CDR3 sequence is CASSQERGPAYEQYF.

Points on this clone: Sequencing ends 3 residues short of the CDR3 end; the germline J gene provides the rest. This chain joins TRBV20-1 and TRBJ2-1, with 9 bases lining up with TRBD2. CDR3 length: 15 residues. J was trimmed by 7 bases and V by 5 bases; bases with no gene match: 12. CDR1 is DFQATT, CDR2 SNEGSKA, per germline (reference sequence). The DNA read from the CDR3 is TGCAGTGCTCCTCGGGCGGGGGGGTTTTGGAATGAG. The encoded protein is CSAPRAGGFWNE. The CDR3 as a whole reads CSAPRAGGFWNEQFF.

With respect to this clone: The CDR3 end falls 3 residues outside the read, so it is completed with the germline J gene. V and J are TRBV20-1 and TRBJ2-5, with 8 bases lining up with TRBD2. Germline V lookup: CDR1 DFQATT, CDR2 SNEGSKA (reference sequence). The CDR3 totals 14 residues. With 5 bases clipped from V and 4 bases from J, the junction kept 9 bases outside the gene matches. Partial CDR3 DNA: TGCAGTGCTCGGCCGGGGACTAGTTTAGAGACC. This encodes CSARPGTSLET. From start to end, the CDR3 is CSARPGTSLETQYF.

Concerning this clone: The read gets to within 3 residues of the CDR3 end, and the germline J gene fills in the rest. The rearrangement links TRBV19 to TRBJ1-1; 7 bases are shared with TRBD1. With V trimmed by 7 bases and J by 2 bases, 10 bases remained unmatched. The CDR3 runs to 15 residues. CDR1 is LNHDA and CDR2 is SQIVND in the germline V gene (reference sequence). The CDR3 DNA, read in part, is TGTGCCAGTACCAAGAGGGGGGACAGAAACACTGAA. Protein: CASTKRGDRNTE. The entire CDR3 protein reads CASTKRGDRNTEAFF.

By frequency, this clone is medium-sized. Read sequence stops 3 residues before the CDR3 end, and the germline J gene provides the missing end. The chain joins TRBV2 to TRBJ1-3; tentative D call: TRBD1 (5 bases). Germline V gene sequence: CDR1 SNHLY, CDR2 FYNNEI. This CDR3 comprises 13 residues. Trimming stripped 8 bases from V and 3 bases from J, with 11 bases between. The CDR3 bases that were read are TGTGCCAGCTCCGGGGGTCTTGGAAACACC. Translation: CASSGGLGNT. The full CDR3 protein is CASSGGLGNTIYF. The entire variable domain, with the rest obtained from reference TRBV2 and TRBJ1-3, is as follows: EPEVTQTPSHQVTQMGQEVILRCVPISNHLYFYWYRQILGQKVEFLVSFYNNEISEKSEIFDDQFSVERPDGSNFTLKIRSTKLEDSAMYFCASSGGLGNTIYFGEGSWLTVV.

As to this clone: The read is 3 residues too short to cover the CDR3 end, so that end is filled in from the germline J gene. The chain is built from TRBV5-4 and TRBJ1-2; 10 bases align to TRBD1. This CDR3 has 15 amino acids. Trimming at V came to 4 bases and at J to 4 bases, leaving 7 bases not matched to a gene. Germline loops: CDR1 SGHNT, CDR2 YYREEE (reference sequence). CDR3 protein: CASSAPGQGSYGYTF. Incomplete CDR3 DNA: TGTGCCAGCAGCGCCCCGGGACAGGGGAGCTATGGC.

CDR3 sequence: CSARGVFGASGGEETQYF. The sequenced part of the CDR3 DNA is TGCAGTGCTAGAGGGGTGTTTGGTGCTAGCGGGGGCGAGGAGACC. This chain links TRBV20-1 with TRBJ2-5, with TRBD2 matching over 10 bases. The CDR3 is cut off 3 residues early in the read; its end comes from the germline J gene. Germline CDR1 DFQATT, CDR2 SNEGSKA (reference sequence). This CDR3 spans 18 amino acids. Trimming removed 1 base from V and 5 bases from J; junction bases left unmatched: 16.

About this clone: The DNA ends 3 residues before the CDR3 does, and the rest of the CDR3 is filled in from the germline J gene. The rearrangement joins TRBV20-1 to TRBJ2-1; unclear D gene. V lost 6 bases and J 5 bases, leaving 8 bases between the germline ends. Germline-derived CDR1 and CDR2 are DFQATT and SNEGSKA (reference sequence). This CDR3 comprises 11 residues. CDR3 amino acids: CSASQDNEQFF. CDR3 bases read: TGCAGTGCATCCCAGGACAATGAG.

As to this clone: Read data end 3 residues before the CDR3 end; the end is taken from the germline J gene. This chain joins TRBV7-2 and TRBJ1-4; the D gene is possibly TRBD1 (6 bases). The CDR3 runs to 15 residues. Between the trimmed V and J ends, which lost 5 bases and 6 bases, there was a span of 16 bases. Germline V gene lookup returns CDR1 SGHTA and CDR2 FQGNSA. The CDR3 bases that were read are TGTGCCAGCAGCAAGCGGGGGGGGCTCGATGAAAAA. Amino acids: CASSKRGGLDEK. The full CDR3 sequence reads CASSKRGGLDEKLFF.

To note about this clone: The read ends 3 residues shy of where the CDR3 ends; the end is completed using the germline J gene. This chain uses TRBV2 with TRBJ1-2; D is ambiguous. Germline assignment: CDR1 SNHLY and CDR2 FYNNEI. The CDR3 totals 13 residues. CDR3 sequence reads: CASSGSGFAGYTF. Incomplete CDR3 DNA: TGTGCCAGCAGTGGAAGCGGGTTCGCCGGC.